This T cell receptor (beta chain) was found in a study of T cell repertoires in cytomegalovirus infection. As for the study in general: In public TCR beta signatures, there were indications of both CMV infection and matching HLA type.

TCRdb reprocessed the reads via MiXCR and lists one record per CDR3 protein. The table has under 350,000 distinct CDR3 sequences, approximately 9.5% seen once. On this clonotype itself: Relative to the germline gene, one junction end is altered; a read error may explain this.

The CDR3 has 14 residues. The chain uses TRBV12-3 or TRBV12-4 and TRBJ1-5; D remains ambiguous. This clonotype was obtained from a human donor in good health (CMV status not recorded). Some clones in this sample may be carry-over from other donors' samples. The sample comprised PBMCs. The CDR3, as DNA: TGTGCCAGCAGTTTTTCAGGCAGCAATCAGTCCCAGCATTTT. Encoded protein: CASSFSGSNQSQHF.